Listed below are T cell receptor beta chains from one sample, sequenced in a study of blood T cell repertoires in COVID-19. Assay: immunoSEQ multiplex PCR; the TCRdb copy retains only in-frame clones and omits some. The sample yields 90,000 or so clones, roughly nine tenths seen once. The sequencing sample was made of peripheral blood. The origin of the receptors is an older woman with COVID-19, enrolled during active disease. The CDR3 runs from the conserved cysteine through the conserved F or W. D genes are given only for firm matches. A row's size may be missing; if present it is once, few, many or a size class.

TRBD2	.	TRBJ2-7	TRBV4-1	CASSPSPSGGYEQYF	TGCGCCAGCAGCCCCTCTCCTAGCGGGGGATACGAGCAGTACTTC
.	.	TRBJ2-1	TRBV6-5	CASSYTGQRQQFF	TGTGCCAGCAGTTACACCGGACAGAGGCAGCAGTTCTTC
TRBD2	.	TRBJ2-5	TRBV7-8	CASSSRSSGSQLQETQYF	TGTGCCAGCAGCTCCCGTTCTAGCGGATCCCAGCTCCAAGAGACCCAGTACTTC
TRBD2	.	TRBJ2-1	TRBV7-7	CASSLGAGGPQFF	TGTGCTAGCAGCTTAGGGGCGGGGGGCCCTCAGTTCTTC
.	.	TRBJ2-7	TRBV11-2	CASSPTTPIQGHEQYF	TGTGCCAGCAGCCCAACGACACCTATACAGGGACACGAGCAGTACTTC
TRBD1	.	TRBJ2-7	TRBV27	CASSSSTGQVTYEQYF	TGTGCCAGCAGTTCGTCAACGGGACAGGTGACCTACGAGCAGTACTTC
.	.	TRBJ1-2	TRBV7-2	CASSFSRGYGYTF	TGTGCCAGCAGCTTTAGTAGGGGCTATGGCTACACCTTC
.	.	TRBJ1-2	TRBV5-1	CASSRDTDYGYTF	TGCGCCAGCAGCCGGGACACCGACTATGGCTACACCTTC
TRBD1	once	TRBJ2-3	TRBV9	CASSARGQGTDTQYF	TGTGCCAGCAGCGCCAGGGGGCAGGGCACAGATACGCAGTATTTT
TRBD2	.	TRBJ2-1	TRBV29-1	CSVVSGGFNNEQFF	TGCAGCGTTGTTAGCGGGGGGTTCAACAATGAGCAGTTCTTC
TRBD2	once	TRBJ2-7	TRBV7-9	CASSARLAGYEQYF	TGTGCCAGCAGCGCTCGGCTAGCGGGCTACGAGCAGTACTTC
.	.	TRBJ1-2	TRBV2	CASSAGTTYYGYTF	TGTGCCAGCAGTGCCGGGACAACCTACTATGGCTACACCTTC
TRBD2	.	TRBJ2-3	TRBV18	CASSPSAGLALTDTQYF	TGTGCCAGCTCACCTTCGGCAGGACTAGCCCTCACAGATACGCAGTATTTT
.	.	TRBJ1-3	TRBV23-1	CASSQSGRHPFSGNTIYF	TGCGCCAGCAGTCAATCGGGCAGGCACCCCTTCTCTGGAAACACCATATATTTT
.	.	TRBJ2-5	TRBV10-3	CAISGQGIGQETQYF	TGTGCCATCAGTGGCCAGGGGATAGGGCAAGAGACCCAGTACTTC
.	.	TRBJ1-3	TRBV12-3/TRBV12-4	CASRTYSGNTIYF	TGTGCCAGCAGGACATACTCTGGAAACACCATATATTTT
TRBD2	.	TRBJ2-3	TRBV29-1	CSVGGLAVTDTQYF	TGCAGCGTTGGAGGGCTAGCGGTCACAGATACGCAGTATTTT
TRBD1	.	TRBJ1-2	TRBV3-1/TRBV3-2	CASSQAGTGFFGGYTF	TGTGCCAGCAGCCAAGCCGGGACAGGGTTTTTTGGTGGCTACACCTTC
.	once	TRBJ1-3	TRBV30	CAWSGSGGGWNTIYF	TGTGCCTGGAGTGGCTCAGGAGGAGGCTGGAACACCATATATTTT
.	.	TRBJ1-6	TRBV18	CASSRTAGPYNSPLHF	TGTGCCAGCTCCCGGACAGCAGGGCCCTATAATTCACCCCTCCACTTT
TRBD2	.	TRBJ2-5	TRBV9	CASSVERGPQETQYF	TGTGCCAGCAGCGTAGAGCGGGGGCCCCAAGAGACCCAGTACTTC
.	.	TRBJ2-1	TRBV18	CASSLTGYNEQFF	TGTGCCAGCTCACTGACGGGCTACAATGAGCAGTTCTTC
TRBD1	.	TRBJ1-4	TRBV6-1	CASSERETGWREKLFF	TGTGCCAGCAGTGAAAGAGAGACAGGGTGGAGGGAAAAACTGTTTTTT
.	few	TRBJ2-2	TRBV14	CASSQDLAAPGSGELFF	TGTGCCAGCAGCCAAGATCTCGCGGCCCCGGGGTCCGGGGAGCTGTTTTTT
TRBD2	.	TRBJ2-6	TRBV30	CAWTLAGGLGANVLTF	TGTGCCTGGACCCTAGCGGGGGGGCTCGGGGCCAACGTCCTGACTTTC
.	.	TRBJ1-2	TRBV7-9	CASRPDINYGYTF	TGTGCCAGCAGACCTGACATTAACTATGGCTACACCTTC
TRBD2	.	TRBJ2-2	TRBV7-9	CASSLGTSRGTGELFF	TGTGCCAGCAGCTTAGGGACTAGCAGAGGGACCGGGGAGCTGTTTTTT
.	.	TRBJ2-6	TRBV5-1	CASSPSLVTSGANVLTF	TGCGCCAGCAGCCCAAGTCTAGTGACCTCTGGGGCCAACGTCCTGACTTTC
TRBD1	few	TRBJ1-4	TRBV4-1	CASSQVAPGQPNEKLFF	TGCGCCAGCAGCCAAGTCGCCCCGGGACAGCCTAATGAAAAACTGTTTTTT
.	.	TRBJ2-3	TRBV4-3	CASSSRGRGGGDTQYF	TGCGCCAGCAGCTCCAGGGGACGGGGTGGTGGGGATACGCAGTATTTT
TRBD1	.	TRBJ1-6	TRBV4-3	CASSQDLTGAVSPLHF	TGCGCCAGCAGCCAAGATCTGACAGGGGCGGTTTCACCCCTCCACTTT
.	.	TRBJ1-4	TRBV7-9	CASSPSRGATNEKLFF	TGTGCCAGCAGCCCCTCTAGGGGCGCCACTAATGAAAAACTGTTTTTT
TRBD2	once	TRBJ2-7	TRBV15	CATSLRGVSYEQYF	TGTGCCACCAGCCTTCGGGGGGTTTCCTACGAGCAGTACTTC
TRBD2	.	TRBJ2-7	TRBV5-1	CASSLRGLAGSEQYF	TGCGCCAGCAGCTTGAGGGGACTAGCGGGGTCTGAGCAGTACTTC
TRBD1	.	TRBJ1-5	TRBV6-6	CASSSGQGNQPQHF	TGTGCCAGCAGTTCCGGACAGGGCAATCAGCCCCAGCATTTT
TRBD2	.	TRBJ2-3	TRBV24-1	CATSGTSTSGGWGTQYF	TGTGCCACCAGTGGAACCTCGACTAGCGGGGGGTGGGGTACGCAGTATTTT
TRBD2	.	TRBJ2-3	TRBV4-2	CASSQESLAGGRDTQYF	TGTGCCAGCAGCCAAGAGAGCCTAGCGGGGGGGCGAGATACGCAGTATTTT
TRBD1	.	TRBJ1-4	TRBV5-4	CASSLRDRAEKLFF	TGTGCCAGCAGCTTGAGGGACAGGGCTGAAAAACTGTTTTTT
.	.	TRBJ2-6	TRBV5-5	CASSIQVSGANVLTF	TGTGCCAGCAGCATACAGGTCTCTGGGGCCAACGTCCTGACTTTC
.	.	TRBJ2-3	TRBV6-5	CASSYWAGNTDTQYF	TGTGCCAGCAGTTACTGGGCAGGGAACACAGATACGCAGTATTTT
TRBD1	.	TRBJ1-2	TRBV7-2	CASSGTGPYGYTF	TGTGCCAGCAGCGGGACAGGACCCTATGGCTACACCTTC
.	.	TRBJ1-1	TRBV6-5	CASSYSQGGSNTEAFF	TGTGCCAGCAGTTACTCGCAGGGAGGCTCGAACACTGAAGCTTTCTTT
.	.	TRBJ2-3	TRBV10-3	CAIRGGQGISTDTQYF	TGTGCCATCAGGGGCGGGCAGGGGATTAGCACAGATACGCAGTATTTT